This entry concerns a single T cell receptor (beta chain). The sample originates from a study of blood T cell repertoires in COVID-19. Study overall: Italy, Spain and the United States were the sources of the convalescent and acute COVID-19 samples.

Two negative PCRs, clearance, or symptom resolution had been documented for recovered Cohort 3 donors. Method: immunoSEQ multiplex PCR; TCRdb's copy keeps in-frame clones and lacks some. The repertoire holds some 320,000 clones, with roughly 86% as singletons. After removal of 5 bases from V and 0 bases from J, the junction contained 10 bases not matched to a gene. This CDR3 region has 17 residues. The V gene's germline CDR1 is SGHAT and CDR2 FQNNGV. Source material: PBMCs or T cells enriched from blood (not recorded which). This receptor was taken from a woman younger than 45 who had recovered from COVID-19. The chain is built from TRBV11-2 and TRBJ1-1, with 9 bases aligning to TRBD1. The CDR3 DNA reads TGTGCCAGCAGCCAGAGGGGGGACAGGGCCATGAACACTGAAGCTTTCTTT. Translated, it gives CASSQRGDRAMNTEAFF.